This is a list of T cell receptor beta chains from one sample in a study of regulatory T cells in long-lasting Graves disease. Each CDR3 protein is one row after TCRdb ran MiXCR on the multiplex PCR reads. The sample has 500,000 or so distinct CDR3 sequences; under 20% are singletons. This sample was also put to use in a study of T cells in Graves' hyperthyroidism and ophthalmopathy.

The specimen was peripheral blood mononuclear cells (PBMCs), collected at new diagnosis, from a patient treated with antithyroid drugs. The origin of the receptors is a man aged 40-55 years with Graves disease. Both conserved end residues are part of each CDR3. Each record gives: D gene, J gene, V gene, clone size, CDR3 protein, CDR3 DNA. A D gene is named only where the DNA matches it firmly. Expanded clones get a size class; other rows say once, few or many, or leave the size out.

d_call: -; j_call: TRBJ2-1; v_call: TRBV2; clone_size: many; cdr3_aa: CASSEVVDEQFF; cdr3_nt: TGTGCCAGCAGTGAAGTTGTGGATGAGCAGTTCTTC
d_call: TRBD1; j_call: TRBJ1-5; v_call: TRBV28; clone_size: few; cdr3_aa: CASSLVQGYSLANQPQHF; cdr3_nt: TGTGCCAGCAGTTTAGTACAGGGGTATTCCCTAGCAAATCAGCCCCAGCATTTT
d_call: -; j_call: TRBJ2-5; v_call: TRBV20-1; clone_size: -; cdr3_aa: CSARDQQTQYF; cdr3_nt: TGCAGTGCTAGAGATCAGCAGACCCAGTACTTC
d_call: -; j_call: TRBJ2-7; v_call: TRBV5-1; clone_size: many; cdr3_aa: CASSFGGDRTYEQYF; cdr3_nt: TGCGCCAGCAGCTTTGGAGGGGACCGAACCTACGAGCAGTACTTC
d_call: -; j_call: TRBJ2-5; v_call: TRBV7-8; clone_size: many; cdr3_aa: CASSSMSGIQETQYF; cdr3_nt: TGTGCCAGCAGCTCGATGTCCGGGATCCAAGAGACCCAGTACTTC
d_call: -; j_call: TRBJ2-1; v_call: TRBV20-1; clone_size: few; cdr3_aa: CSAERNSVRNNEQFF; cdr3_nt: TGCAGTGCTGAGAGGAACAGCGTTCGGAACAATGAGCAGTTCTTC
d_call: TRBD2; j_call: TRBJ2-7; v_call: TRBV20-1; clone_size: -; cdr3_aa: CSARSSGRALVEQYF; cdr3_nt: TGCAGTGCTAGAAGTAGCGGGAGGGCCCTCGTCGAGCAGTACTTC
d_call: -; j_call: TRBJ2-3; v_call: TRBV5-1; clone_size: many; cdr3_aa: CASSLAGLQGNTQYF; cdr3_nt: TGCGCCAGCAGCTTGGCCGGATTACAGGGAAATACGCAGTATTTT
d_call: -; j_call: TRBJ2-4; v_call: TRBV5-1; clone_size: many; cdr3_aa: CASSNGQSRRGKNIQYF; cdr3_nt: TGCGCCAGCAGCAATGGACAGTCGAGGAGAGGCAAAAACATTCAGTACTTC
d_call: TRBD1; j_call: TRBJ1-3; v_call: TRBV5-1; clone_size: many; cdr3_aa: CASSLVAGGSSGNTIYF; cdr3_nt: TGCGCCAGCAGCTTGGTTGCAGGGGGTTCGTCTGGAAACACCATATATTTT
d_call: -; j_call: TRBJ2-5; v_call: TRBV6-2/TRBV6-3; clone_size: few; cdr3_aa: CASSSSGPGVGETQYF; cdr3_nt: TGTGCCAGCAGTTCCTCGGGCCCGGGAGTGGGGGAGACCCAGTACTTC
d_call: TRBD2; j_call: TRBJ2-1; v_call: TRBV7-2; clone_size: -; cdr3_aa: CASSLVGRAYNEQFF; cdr3_nt: TGTGCCAGCAGCTTAGTCGGGAGGGCCTACAATGAGCAGTTCTTC
d_call: -; j_call: TRBJ1-2; v_call: TRBV29-1; clone_size: many; cdr3_aa: CSVRPGGIDGYTF; cdr3_nt: TGCAGCGTCAGACCCGGAGGGATCGATGGCTACACCTTC
d_call: -; j_call: TRBJ2-1; v_call: TRBV11-2; clone_size: many; cdr3_aa: CASKTRGGAYNEQFF; cdr3_nt: TGTGCCAGCAAAACGAGGGGGGGAGCGTACAATGAGCAGTTCTTC
d_call: TRBD1; j_call: TRBJ2-3; v_call: TRBV6-1; clone_size: many; cdr3_aa: CASRRQGGGDTQYF; cdr3_nt: TGTGCCAGCAGACGACAGGGGGGTGGAGATACGCAGTATTTT
d_call: TRBD2; j_call: TRBJ2-1; v_call: TRBV20-1; clone_size: many; cdr3_aa: CSASLLVVAGRGLTNEQFF; cdr3_nt: TGCAGTGCTTCCCTCCTTGTGGTAGCGGGAAGGGGTTTGACTAATGAGCAGTTCTTC
d_call: -; j_call: TRBJ2-5; v_call: TRBV12-3/TRBV12-4; clone_size: many; cdr3_aa: CASTESGGQETQYF; cdr3_nt: TGTGCCAGCACCGAGTCCGGGGGCCAAGAGACCCAGTACTTC
d_call: TRBD2; j_call: TRBJ2-7; v_call: TRBV28; clone_size: few; cdr3_aa: CASSSPREGEQYF; cdr3_nt: TGTGCCAGCAGTTCCCCCAGGGAGGGCGAGCAGTACTTC
d_call: TRBD1; j_call: TRBJ2-1; v_call: TRBV27; clone_size: many; cdr3_aa: CASSPGTGGEQFF; cdr3_nt: TGTGCCAGCAGTCCCGGGACAGGGGGTGAGCAGTTCTTC
d_call: TRBD1; j_call: TRBJ1-5; v_call: TRBV7-2; clone_size: -; cdr3_aa: CASSYDREAQPQHF; cdr3_nt: TGTGCCAGCAGCTACGACAGGGAGGCTCAGCCCCAGCATTTT
d_call: -; j_call: TRBJ2-1; v_call: TRBV7-9; clone_size: many; cdr3_aa: CASSPEQEQFF; cdr3_nt: TGTGCCAGCAGCCCTGAGCAGGAGCAGTTCTTC
d_call: -; j_call: TRBJ2-3; v_call: TRBV12-3/TRBV12-4; clone_size: many; cdr3_aa: CASSRNTGGTDTQYF; cdr3_nt: TGTGCCAGCAGCCGCAATACAGGAGGCACAGATACGCAGTATTTT
d_call: -; j_call: TRBJ2-7; v_call: TRBV6-1; clone_size: -; cdr3_aa: CASSTPGVLGEQYF; cdr3_nt: TGTGCCAGCAGTACCCCAGGGGTTCTGGGCGAGCAGTACTTC
d_call: -; j_call: TRBJ1-5; v_call: TRBV10-3; clone_size: few; cdr3_aa: CAISEARDQPQHF; cdr3_nt: TGTGCCATCAGTGAGGCCAGAGATCAGCCCCAGCATTTT
d_call: TRBD2; j_call: TRBJ2-1; v_call: TRBV28; clone_size: many; cdr3_aa: CASRGSGGSYNEQFF; cdr3_nt: TGTGCCAGCAGGGGTAGCGGGGGCTCCTACAATGAGCAGTTCTTC
d_call: TRBD1; j_call: TRBJ1-6; v_call: TRBV7-9; clone_size: -; cdr3_aa: CASSLDLGQGARSPLHF; cdr3_nt: TGTGCCAGCAGCTTAGACTTAGGACAGGGGGCGCGGTCACCCCTCCACTTT
d_call: TRBD1; j_call: TRBJ1-5; v_call: TRBV27; clone_size: -; cdr3_aa: CASSLRAGGQPQHF; cdr3_nt: TGTGCCAGCAGTTTAAGGGCAGGGGGACAGCCCCAGCATTTT
d_call: TRBD1; j_call: TRBJ2-5; v_call: TRBV9; clone_size: -; cdr3_aa: CASSIGQAGETQYF; cdr3_nt: TGTGCCAGCAGCATAGGACAGGCAGGGGAGACCCAGTACTTC